This TCR beta chain was identified in a study of OX40 agonist ivuxolimab in advanced cancers. Study background: Ivuxolimab, an agonistic anti-OX40 (CD134) antibody, was given to patients.

With respect to this clone: The antigen remains unidentified.

V dropped 5 bases and J dropped 8 bases, with 9 bases sitting between them. This CDR3 is 11 amino acids long. Looked up from germline, CDR1 is SGHTA and CDR2 is FQGNSA. Study findings and constraints: There were, on average, more expanded clones in CD8+ T cells than in CD4+.

Measured with immunoSEQ multiplex PCR; TCRdb has only the in-frame clones, and not every one. The top ten clones hold around 8.2% of a sample with 55,000 to 75,000 clones, 70% to 90% of them seen once. This material consisted of CD4+ or CD8+ T cells sorted from blood, taken in a trial of the OX40 agonist ivuxolimab. This chain joins TRBV7-2 and TRBJ1-2, with D unresolved. The source of this sequence is an adult with an advanced solid tumor such as melanoma, head and neck, liver or kidney cancer. The DNA of the CDR3 is TGTGCCAGCAGCGAGGGAGAAGGCTACACCTTC. Protein sequence: CASSEGEGYTF.